Shown below are 8 T cell receptor beta chains from a single sample sequenced in a study of cytomegalovirus exposure and HLA in healthy donors. Clones were read by immunoSEQ multiplex PCR, and TCRdb kept only the in-frame ones, dropping some. This table has 130,000 to 150,000 clones, almost 85% appearing once. The sample taken for sequencing was PBMCs. The receptor set was obtained from a woman aged 25 to 39 in good health and CMV-seronegative.

The DNA of the CDR3 is TGCAGCGTACCCGGACTAGCGGGGAACACAGATACGCAGTATTTT. As protein: CSVPGLAGNTDTQYF. The chain uses TRBV29-1 and TRBJ2-3, with 12 nucleotides matching TRBD2. J lost 2 bases, V lost 6 bases, and 6 bases had no gene match. The CDR3 has 15 amino acids. The germline CDR1 and CDR2 sequences are SQVTM and ANQGSEA.

The CDR3 sequence is CASSSADRMNTEAFF. In nucleotides, the CDR3 is TGTGCCAGCAGCTCGGCTGACAGGATGAACACTGAAGCTTTCTTT. The gene calls are TRBV5-4 and TRBJ1-1; possible D gene TRBD1, 6 bases. Trimming cost V 3 bases and J 0 bases, with 12 bases left between them. The CDR3 consists of 15 residues. CDR1 and CDR2 from the germline V gene are SGHNT and YYREEE (reference sequence).

This chain uses TRBV19 with TRBJ2-5, with TRBD1 matching over 9 bases. Germline lookup yields CDR1 LNHDA and CDR2 SQIVND (reference sequence). Trimming took 1 base from V and 2 from J; bases not matched to a gene: 2. The CDR3 is made up of 15 amino acids. For the CDR3, the DNA is TGTGCCAGTAGTATAGGGGACAGGGTTCAAGAGACCCAGTACTTC. Its protein product is CASSIGDRVQETQYF. The full variable domain, completed using reference TRBV19 and TRBJ2-5, is DGGITQSPKYLFRKEGQNVTLSCEQNLNHDAMYWYRQDPGQGLRLIYYSQIVNDFQKGDIAEGYSVSREKKESFPLTVTSAQKNPTAFYLCASSIGDRVQETQYFGPGTRLLVL.

CDR3 protein: CASRRTCDQPQHF. CDR3 nucleotide sequence: TGTGCCAGCAGACGGACTTGCGATCAGCCCCAGCATTTT. V and J are TRBV5-3 and TRBJ1-5; D unclear. TRBV5-3 qualifies as an ORF whose function is uncertain. Between the trimmed V and J ends, which lost 8 bases and 5 bases, there was a span of 14 bases. The CDR3 totals 13 residues.

A few counts support this clone. V and J are TRBV6-5 and TRBJ1-2; 7 bases align to TRBD1. After removal of 5 bases from V and 6 bases from J, the junction contained 6 bases not matched to a gene. The CDR3 has 13 amino acids. Germline CDR1 is MNHEY and CDR2 is SVGAGI. This CDR3 is CASSIQRGHGYTF. DNA for the CDR3: TGTGCCAGCAGTATCCAGAGGGGGCATGGCTACACCTTC.

This rearrangement joins TRBV6-1 to TRBJ1-5; the match to TRBD1 covers 7 bases. J lost 3 bases, V lost 0 bases, and 11 bases had no gene match. In germline, CDR1 is MNHNS, CDR2 SASEGT. The CDR3 has 18 amino acids. The CDR3 DNA sequence: TGTGCCAGCAGTGAAGCGTTCAGGGGGAGATCGTACAATCAGCCCCAGCATTTT. This gives the protein CASSEAFRGRSYNQPQHF.

The rearrangement joins TRBV5-1 to TRBJ1-4; 9 bases align to TRBD1. V shed 8 bases, J shed 7 bases, and the junction held 9 bases outside the gene matches. CDR1 and CDR2 (germline): SGHRS, YFSETQ. The length of the CDR3 is 14 residues. As DNA, the CDR3 is TGCGCCAGTCGATGGGGACAGGGAGGTGAAAAACTGTTTTTT. Its protein product is CASRWGQGGEKLFF. The whole variable domain, filled in from reference TRBV5-1 and TRBJ1-4, reads KAGVTQTPRYLIKTRGQQVTLSCSPISGHRSVSWYQQTPGQGLQFLFEYFSETQRNKGNFPGRFSGRQFSNSRSEMNVSTLELGDSALYLCASRWGQGGEKLFFGSGTQLSVL.

The DNA for the CDR3 is TGTGCCAGTAGGCACCCACAGGATCGAGATACGCAGTATTTT. Its protein product is CASRHPQDRDTQYF. The chain joins TRBV19 to TRBJ2-3; a possible D gene is TRBD1 (5 bases). Germline V gene data show CDR1 as LNHDA and CDR2 as SQIVND (reference sequence). CDR3 length: 14 residues. V lost 6 bases to trimming and J lost 5 bases, with 15 bases between them.